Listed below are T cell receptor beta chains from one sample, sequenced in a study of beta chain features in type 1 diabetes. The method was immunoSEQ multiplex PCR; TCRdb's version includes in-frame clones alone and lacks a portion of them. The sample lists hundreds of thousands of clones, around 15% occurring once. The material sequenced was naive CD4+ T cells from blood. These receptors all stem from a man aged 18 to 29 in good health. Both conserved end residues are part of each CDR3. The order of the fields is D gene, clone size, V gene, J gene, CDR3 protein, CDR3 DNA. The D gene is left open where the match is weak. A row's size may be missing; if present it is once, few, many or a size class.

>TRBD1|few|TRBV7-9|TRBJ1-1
CASSLGQSNTEAFF
TGTGCCAGCAGCCTGGGACAGAGCAACACTGAAGCTTTCTTT
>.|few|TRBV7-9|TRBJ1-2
CASSRSGYGYTF
TGTGCCAGCAGCCGTAGTGGATATGGCTACACCTTC
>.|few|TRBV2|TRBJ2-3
CASRPTRLASTDTQYF
TGTGCCAGCAGGCCCACCCGCCTAGCGTCCACAGATACGCAGTATTTT
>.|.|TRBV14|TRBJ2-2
CASSQQGVGTGELFF
TGTGCCAGCAGCCAACAGGGAGTGGGCACCGGGGAGCTGTTTTTT
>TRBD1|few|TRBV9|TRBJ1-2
CASSVGTGGNYGYTF
TGTGCCAGCAGCGTAGGCACAGGGGGCAACTATGGCTACACCTTC
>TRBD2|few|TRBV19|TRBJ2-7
CASSIDGLAGQPTSYEQYF
TGTGCCAGTAGTATAGATGGACTAGCGGGCCAACCGACCTCCTACGAGCAGTACTTC
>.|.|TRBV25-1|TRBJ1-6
CASSLTRGASPLHF
TGTGCCAGCAGTCTTACCAGAGGAGCGTCACCCCTCCACTTT
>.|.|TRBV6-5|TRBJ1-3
CASSYRISGNTIYF
TGTGCCAGCAGTTATCGGATCTCTGGAAACACCATATATTTT
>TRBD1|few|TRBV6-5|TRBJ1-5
CASSYSRRGDQPQHF
TGTGCCAGCAGTTACTCACGCAGGGGGGATCAGCCCCAGCATTTT
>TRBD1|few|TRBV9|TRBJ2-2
CASCRTGNTGELFF
TGTGCCAGCTGCCGGACAGGGAACACCGGGGAGCTGTTTTTT
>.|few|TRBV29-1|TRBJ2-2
CSVTRNTGELFF
TGCAGCGTGACTAGGAACACCGGGGAGCTGTTTTTT
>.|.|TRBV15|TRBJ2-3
CATSRDRPRGVTDTQYF
TGTGCCACCAGCAGAGATAGGCCGAGGGGCGTCACAGATACGCAGTATTTT
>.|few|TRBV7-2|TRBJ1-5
CASSLAGRGYQPQHF
TGTGCCAGCAGCTTAGCCGGCAGGGGATATCAGCCCCAGCATTTT
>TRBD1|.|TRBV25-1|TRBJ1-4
CASSRGLATNEKLFF
TGTGCCAGCAGTAGGGGGCTTGCAACTAATGAAAAACTGTTTTTT
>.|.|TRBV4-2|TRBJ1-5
CASSQDLGLRGSQPQHF
TGTGCCAGCAGCCAAGATCTAGGGCTAAGGGGCTCCCAGCCCCAGCATTTT
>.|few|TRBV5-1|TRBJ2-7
CASSLGQGSEQYF
TGCGCCAGCAGCTTGGGGCAGGGTAGCGAGCAGTACTTC
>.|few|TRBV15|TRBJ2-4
CATSRVVVAQSAKNIQYF
TGTGCCACCAGCAGAGTCGTCGTAGCACAGTCGGCCAAAAACATTCAGTACTTC
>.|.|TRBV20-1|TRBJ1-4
CSALTEKLFF
TGCAGTGCTCTCACTGAAAAACTGTTTTTT
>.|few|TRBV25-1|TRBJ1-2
CASSEAGTRNYGYTF
TGTGCCAGCAGTGAAGCCGGGACACGTAACTATGGCTACACCTTC
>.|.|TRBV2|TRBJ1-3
CASIMGSGNTIYF
TGTGCCAGCATAATGGGGTCGGGAAACACCATATATTTT
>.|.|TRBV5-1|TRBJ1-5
CASSYEGGQPQHF
TGCGCCAGCAGCTACGAAGGCGGACAGCCCCAGCATTTT
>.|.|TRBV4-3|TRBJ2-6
CASSPSGAGANVLTF
TGCGCCAGCAGCCCAAGTGGGGCGGGGGCCAACGTCCTGACTTTC
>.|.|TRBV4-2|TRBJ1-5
CASSQEQDYRQPQHF
TGTGCCAGCAGCCAAGAGCAAGACTATCGTCAGCCCCAGCATTTT
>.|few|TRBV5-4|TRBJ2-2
CASSLDPSPRAGELFF
TGTGCCAGCAGCTTGGACCCAAGCCCTCGGGCCGGGGAGCTGTTTTTT
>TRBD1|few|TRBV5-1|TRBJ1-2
CASSFGQGDGYTF
TGCGCCAGCAGCTTCGGACAGGGGGATGGCTACACCTTC
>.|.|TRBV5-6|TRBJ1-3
CASSLDHRAFSGNTIYF
TGTGCCAGCAGCTTGGATCACAGGGCGTTCTCTGGAAACACCATATATTTT
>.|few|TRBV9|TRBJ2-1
CASSVGGSEQFF
TGTGCCAGCAGCGTAGGTGGCTCAGAGCAGTTCTTC
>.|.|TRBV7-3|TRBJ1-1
CASSLRTAGGTEAFF
TGTGCCAGCAGCTTAAGAACAGCGGGAGGAACTGAAGCTTTCTTT
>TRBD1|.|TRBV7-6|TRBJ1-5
CASSPGTGNQPQHF
TGTGCCAGCAGCCCTGGGACAGGGAATCAGCCCCAGCATTTT
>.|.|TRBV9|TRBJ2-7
CASSLDGRSYEQYF
TGTGCCAGCAGCCTCGACGGCCGCTCCTACGAGCAGTACTTC
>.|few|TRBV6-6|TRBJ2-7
CASSYSVPNEQYF
TGTGCCAGCAGTTACTCGGTGCCTAACGAGCAGTACTTC
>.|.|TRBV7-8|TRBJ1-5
CASSLEQSNQPQHF
TGTGCCAGCAGCTTAGAACAGTCCAATCAGCCCCAGCATTTT
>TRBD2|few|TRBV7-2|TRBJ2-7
CASSLQREGPEQYF
TGTGCCAGCAGCTTACAGCGGGAGGGCCCCGAGCAGTACTTC
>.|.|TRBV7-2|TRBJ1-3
CASSPAGAMLGNTIYF
TGTGCCAGCAGCCCCGCCGGGGCGATGCTTGGAAACACCATATATTTT
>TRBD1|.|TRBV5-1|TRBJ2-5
CASSFQPGQGQETQYF
TGCGCCAGCAGCTTCCAGCCGGGACAGGGGCAAGAGACCCAGTACTTC
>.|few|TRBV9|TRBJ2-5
CASSVASSQETQYF
TGTGCCAGCAGCGTAGCTTCCAGCCAAGAGACCCAGTACTTC
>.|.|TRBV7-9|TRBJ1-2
CASSEAGPNYGYTF
TGTGCCAGCAGCGAAGCGGGACCTAACTATGGCTACACCTTC
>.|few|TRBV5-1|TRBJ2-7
CASSSMLASEQYF
TGCGCCAGCAGCTCGATGCTAGCGTCCGAGCAGTACTTC
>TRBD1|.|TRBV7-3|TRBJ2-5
CASSRDREETQYF
TGTGCCAGCAGCCGGGACAGGGAAGAGACCCAGTACTTC
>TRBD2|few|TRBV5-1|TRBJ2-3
CASSPTSGGTDTQYF
TGCGCCAGCAGCCCGACTAGCGGGGGCACAGATACGCAGTATTTT
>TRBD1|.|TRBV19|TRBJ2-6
CASSKRGLDGANVLTF
TGTGCCAGTTCTAAGAGGGGGCTGGATGGGGCCAACGTCCTGACTTTC
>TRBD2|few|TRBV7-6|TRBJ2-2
CASSKPGLVTGELFF
TGTGCCAGCAGCAAGCCGGGACTAGTAACCGGGGAGCTGTTTTTT